The clone carrying this T cell receptor (beta chain) was seen many times. The CDR3 has 14 amino acids. Trimming pared 2 bases from V and 4 bases from J, leaving 11 bases between. Germline CDR1 MDHEN, CDR2 SYDVKM. A single record per CDR3 protein comes from TCRdb applying MiXCR to the 5' RACE reads. In the table there are 45,000 to 75,000 distinct CDR3 sequences, more than 8.5% of which are singletons. This specimen comes from a study of early T cells in non-severe SARS-CoV-2 infection. The clonotype was recovered from an adult who was a healthcare worker with PCR-confirmed SARS-CoV-2 infection or an uninfected control (not recorded which). Sequenced input: whole blood. The chain is built from TRBV28 and TRBJ2-5, with D hard to call. CDR3 loop: CASSLRLVGETQYF. CDR3 nucleotide sequence: TGTGCCAGCAGTTTAAGGCTCGTGGGAGAGACCCAGTACTTC.